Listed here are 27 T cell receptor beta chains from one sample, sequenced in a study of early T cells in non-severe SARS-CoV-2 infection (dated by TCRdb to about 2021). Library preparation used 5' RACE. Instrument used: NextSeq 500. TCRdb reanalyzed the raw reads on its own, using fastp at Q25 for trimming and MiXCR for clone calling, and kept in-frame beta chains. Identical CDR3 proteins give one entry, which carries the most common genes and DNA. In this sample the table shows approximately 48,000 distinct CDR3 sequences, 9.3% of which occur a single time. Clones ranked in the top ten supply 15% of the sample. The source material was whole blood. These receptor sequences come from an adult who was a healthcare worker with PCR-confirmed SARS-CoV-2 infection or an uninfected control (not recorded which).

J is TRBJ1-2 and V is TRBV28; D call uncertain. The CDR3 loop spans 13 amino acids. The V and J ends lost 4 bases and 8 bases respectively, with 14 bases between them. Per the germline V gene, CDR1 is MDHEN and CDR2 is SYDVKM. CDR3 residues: CASSSGISLGYTF. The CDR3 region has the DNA TGTGCCAGCAGTTCTGGGATTTCTCTAGGCTACACCTTC.

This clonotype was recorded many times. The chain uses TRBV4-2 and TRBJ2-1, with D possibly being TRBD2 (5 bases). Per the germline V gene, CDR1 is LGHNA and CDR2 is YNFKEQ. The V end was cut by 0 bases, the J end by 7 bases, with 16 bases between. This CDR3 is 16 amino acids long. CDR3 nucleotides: TGTGCCAGCAGCCAAGATTTAGCGATGGGTTATAATGAGCAGTTCTTC. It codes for CASSQDLAMGYNEQFF.

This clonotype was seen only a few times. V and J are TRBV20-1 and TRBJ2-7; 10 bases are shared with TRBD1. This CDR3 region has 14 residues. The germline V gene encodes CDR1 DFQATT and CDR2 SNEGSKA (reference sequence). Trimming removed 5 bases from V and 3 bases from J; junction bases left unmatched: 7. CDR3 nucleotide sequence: TGCAGTGCTTACCGGGACAGGGGAAACTACGAGCAGTACTTC. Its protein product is CSAYRDRGNYEQYF.

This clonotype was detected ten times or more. The CDR3 protein is CASGQGAVGEAFF. The CDR3 bases are TGTGCCAGCGGTCAGGGGGCCGTAGGTGAAGCTTTCTTT. J is TRBJ1-1 and V is TRBV6-2 or TRBV6-3; 8 bases fit TRBD1. The CDR3 extends over 13 amino acids. Germline CDR1 MNHEY, CDR2 SVGEGT. The trim removed 8 bases at V and 7 bases at J, leaving 9 bases unmatched.

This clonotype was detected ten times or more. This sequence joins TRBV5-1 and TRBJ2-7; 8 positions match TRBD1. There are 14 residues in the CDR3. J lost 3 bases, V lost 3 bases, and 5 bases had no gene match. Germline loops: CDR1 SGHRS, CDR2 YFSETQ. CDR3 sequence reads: CASSSGQGFYEQYF. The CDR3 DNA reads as TGCGCCAGCAGCTCAGGACAGGGATTCTACGAGCAGTACTTC.

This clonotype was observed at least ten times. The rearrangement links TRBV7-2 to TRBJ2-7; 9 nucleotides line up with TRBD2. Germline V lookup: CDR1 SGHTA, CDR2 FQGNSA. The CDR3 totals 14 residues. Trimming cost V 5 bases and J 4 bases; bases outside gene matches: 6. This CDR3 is CASSISGSEYEQYF. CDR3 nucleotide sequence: TGTGCCAGCAGCATTAGCGGGAGTGAGTACGAGCAGTACTTC.

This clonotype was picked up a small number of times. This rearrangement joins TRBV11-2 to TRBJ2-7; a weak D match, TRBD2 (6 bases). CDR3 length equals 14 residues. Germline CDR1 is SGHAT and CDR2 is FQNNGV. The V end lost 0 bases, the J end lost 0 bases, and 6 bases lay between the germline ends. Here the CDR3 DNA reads TGTGCCAGCAGCTTAGACGGGAGCTCCTACGAGCAGTACTTC. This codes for CASSLDGSSYEQYF.

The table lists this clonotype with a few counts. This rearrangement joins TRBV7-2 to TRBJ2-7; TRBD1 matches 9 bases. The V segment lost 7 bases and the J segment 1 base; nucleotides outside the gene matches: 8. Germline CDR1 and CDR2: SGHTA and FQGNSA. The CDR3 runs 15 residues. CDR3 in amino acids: CASTRDRDVSYEQYF. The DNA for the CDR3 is TGTGCCAGCACCCGGGACAGGGATGTATCCTACGAGCAGTACTTC.

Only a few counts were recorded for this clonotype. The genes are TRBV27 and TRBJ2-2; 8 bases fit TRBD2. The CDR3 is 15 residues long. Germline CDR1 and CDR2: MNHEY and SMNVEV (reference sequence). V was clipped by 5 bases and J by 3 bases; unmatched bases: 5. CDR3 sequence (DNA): TGTGCCAGCAGTACCCGGACTAGCTACACCGGGGAGCTGTTTTTT. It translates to CASSTRTSYTGELFF.

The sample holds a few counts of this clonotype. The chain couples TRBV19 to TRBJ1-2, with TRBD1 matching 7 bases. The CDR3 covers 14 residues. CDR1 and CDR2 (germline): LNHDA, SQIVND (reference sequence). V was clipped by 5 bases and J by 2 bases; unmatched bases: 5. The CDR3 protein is CASSGRGINYGYTF. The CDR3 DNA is TGTGCCAGTAGTGGCAGGGGGATCAACTATGGCTACACCTTC.

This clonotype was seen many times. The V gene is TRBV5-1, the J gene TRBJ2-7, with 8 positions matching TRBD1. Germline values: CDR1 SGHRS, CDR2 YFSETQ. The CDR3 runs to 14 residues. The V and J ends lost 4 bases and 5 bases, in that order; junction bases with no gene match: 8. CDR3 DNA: TGCGCCAGCAGCCCTCGACAGGGGCCGCACGAGCAGTACTTC. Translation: CASSPRQGPHEQYF.

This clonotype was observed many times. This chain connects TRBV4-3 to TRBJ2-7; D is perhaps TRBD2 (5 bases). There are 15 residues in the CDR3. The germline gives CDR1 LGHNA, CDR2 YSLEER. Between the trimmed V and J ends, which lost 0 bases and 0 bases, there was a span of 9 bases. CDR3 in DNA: TGCGCCAGCAGCCAAGATCCGGGGAGCTCCTACGAGCAGTACTTC. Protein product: CASSQDPGSSYEQYF.

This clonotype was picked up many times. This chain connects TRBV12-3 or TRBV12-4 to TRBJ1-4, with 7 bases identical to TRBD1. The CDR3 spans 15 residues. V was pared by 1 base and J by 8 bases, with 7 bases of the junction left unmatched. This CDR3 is CASSLGQGGGEKLFF. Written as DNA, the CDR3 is TGTGCCAGCAGTTTAGGACAGGGTGGAGGGGAAAAACTGTTTTTT.

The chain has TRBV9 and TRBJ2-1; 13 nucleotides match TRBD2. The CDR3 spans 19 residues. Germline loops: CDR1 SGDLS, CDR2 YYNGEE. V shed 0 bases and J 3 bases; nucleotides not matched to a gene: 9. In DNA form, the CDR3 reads TGTGCCAGCAGCGTAGCATCTGGGACTAGCGGGATCCTCTACAATGAGCAGTTCTTC. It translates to CASSVASGTSGILYNEQFF.

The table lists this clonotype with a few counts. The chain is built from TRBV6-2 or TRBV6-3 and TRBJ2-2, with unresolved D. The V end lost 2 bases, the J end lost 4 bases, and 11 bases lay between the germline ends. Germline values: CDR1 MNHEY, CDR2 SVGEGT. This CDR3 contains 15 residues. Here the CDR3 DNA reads TGTGCCAGCAGTTACGTAAACAGTCCCACCGGGGAGCTGTTTTTT. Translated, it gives CASSYVNSPTGELFF.

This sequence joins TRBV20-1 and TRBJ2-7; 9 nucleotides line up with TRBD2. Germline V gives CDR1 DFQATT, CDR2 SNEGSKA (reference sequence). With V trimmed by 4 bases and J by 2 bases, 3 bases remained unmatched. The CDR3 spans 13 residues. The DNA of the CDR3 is TGCAGTGCTAAGGGCGGGAGGGCCTACGAGCAGTACTTC. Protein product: CSAKGGRAYEQYF.

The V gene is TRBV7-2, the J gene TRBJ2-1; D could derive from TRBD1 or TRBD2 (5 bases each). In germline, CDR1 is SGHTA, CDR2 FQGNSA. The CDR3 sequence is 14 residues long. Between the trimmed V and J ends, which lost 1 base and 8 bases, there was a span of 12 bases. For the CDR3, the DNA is TGTGCCAGCAGCTTAGAGCGACAGCGGTATGAGCAGTTCTTC. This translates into CASSLERQRYEQFF.

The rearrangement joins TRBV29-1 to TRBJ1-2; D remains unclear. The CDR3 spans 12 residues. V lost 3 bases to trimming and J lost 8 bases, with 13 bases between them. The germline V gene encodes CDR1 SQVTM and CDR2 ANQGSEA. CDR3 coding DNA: TGCAGCGTTGACCAGACTACGGGCGGCTACACCTTC. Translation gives CSVDQTTGGYTF.

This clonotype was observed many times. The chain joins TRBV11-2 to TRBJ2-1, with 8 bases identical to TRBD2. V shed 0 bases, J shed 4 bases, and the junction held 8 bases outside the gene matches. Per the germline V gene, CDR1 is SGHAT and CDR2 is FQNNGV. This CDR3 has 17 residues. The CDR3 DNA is TGTGCCAGCAGCTTAGAGTCGGGGCTAGCGGGTTACAATGAGCAGTTCTTC. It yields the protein CASSLESGLAGYNEQFF.

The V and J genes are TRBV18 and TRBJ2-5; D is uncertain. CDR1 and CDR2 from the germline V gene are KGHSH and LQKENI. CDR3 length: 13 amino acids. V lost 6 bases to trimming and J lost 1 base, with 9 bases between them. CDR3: CASSPRRQETQYF. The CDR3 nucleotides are TGTGCCAGCTCCCCTCGGCGCCAAGAGACCCAGTACTTC.

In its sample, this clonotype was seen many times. The CDR3 sequence is CASSQSREGGTEAFF. CDR3 bases: TGTGCCAGTAGCCAGTCGCGGGAGGGAGGGACTGAAGCTTTCTTT. The chain combines TRBV19 with TRBJ1-1; D gene unclear. Germline CDR1 reads LNHDA; CDR2 reads SQIVND (reference sequence). The CDR3 is 15 amino acids. V shed 6 bases and J shed 5 bases, with 19 bases lying between them.

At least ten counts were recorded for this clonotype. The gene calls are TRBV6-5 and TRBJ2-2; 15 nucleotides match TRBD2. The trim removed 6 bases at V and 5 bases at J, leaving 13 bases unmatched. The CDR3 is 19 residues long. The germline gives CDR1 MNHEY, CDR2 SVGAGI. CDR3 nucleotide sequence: TGTGCCAGCAGCAAAATCGGACTAGCGGGAGGGAAACGGACCGGGGAGCTGTTTTTT. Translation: CASSKIGLAGGKRTGELFF.

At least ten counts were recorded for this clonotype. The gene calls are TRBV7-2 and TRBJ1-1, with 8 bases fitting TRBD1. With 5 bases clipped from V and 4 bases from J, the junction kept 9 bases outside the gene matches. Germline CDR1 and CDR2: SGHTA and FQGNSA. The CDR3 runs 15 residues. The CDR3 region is CASSPRTGTGTEAFF. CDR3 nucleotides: TGTGCCAGCAGCCCAAGGACAGGGACAGGCACTGAAGCTTTCTTT.

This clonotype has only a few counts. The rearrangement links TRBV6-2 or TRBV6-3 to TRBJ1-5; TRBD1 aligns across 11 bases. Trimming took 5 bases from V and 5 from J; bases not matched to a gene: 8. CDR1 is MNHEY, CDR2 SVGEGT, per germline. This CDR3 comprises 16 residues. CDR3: CASSDGQGAVDQPQHF. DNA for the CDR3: TGTGCCAGCAGTGACGGACAGGGGGCCGTAGATCAGCCCCAGCATTTT.

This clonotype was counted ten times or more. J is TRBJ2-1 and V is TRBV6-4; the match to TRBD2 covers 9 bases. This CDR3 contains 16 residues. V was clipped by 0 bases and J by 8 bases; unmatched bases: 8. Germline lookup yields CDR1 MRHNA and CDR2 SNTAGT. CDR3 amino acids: CASSDSKLAGVHEQFF. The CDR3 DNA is TGTGCCAGCAGTGACTCGAAATTAGCGGGAGTACATGAGCAGTTCTTC.

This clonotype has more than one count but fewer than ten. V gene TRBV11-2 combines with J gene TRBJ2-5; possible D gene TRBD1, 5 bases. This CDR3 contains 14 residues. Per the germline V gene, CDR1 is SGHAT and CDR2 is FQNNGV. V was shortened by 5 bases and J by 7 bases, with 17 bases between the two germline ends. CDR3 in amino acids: CASSVRPMQGTQYF. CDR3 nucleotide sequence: TGTGCCAGCAGCGTTCGACCAATGCAGGGGACCCAGTACTTC. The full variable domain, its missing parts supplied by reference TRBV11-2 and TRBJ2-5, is EAGVAQSPRYKIIEKRQSVAFWCNPISGHATLYWYQQILGQGPKLLIQFQNNGVVDDSQLPKDRFSAERLKGVDSTLKIQPAKLEDSAVYLCASSVRPMQGTQYFGPGTRLLVL.

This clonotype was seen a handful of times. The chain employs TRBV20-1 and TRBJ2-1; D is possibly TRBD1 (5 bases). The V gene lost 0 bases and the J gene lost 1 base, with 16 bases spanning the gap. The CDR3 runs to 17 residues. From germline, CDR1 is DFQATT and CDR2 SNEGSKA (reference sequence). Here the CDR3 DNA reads TGCAGTGCTAGAGATCAGGGCAGGGTGATGTCCTACAATGAGCAGTTCTTC. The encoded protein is CSARDQGRVMSYNEQFF.